This is a list of T cell receptor beta chains from one sample in a study of blood T cell repertoires in COVID-19. Only in-frame clones appear in the TCRdb table, and some are missing; sequencing was by immunoSEQ multiplex PCR. The profile shows about 220,000 clones, roughly 84% of them singletons. The sequenced material came from peripheral blood. The receptor source for this set is a middle-aged man with active or convalescent COVID-19. Both conserved end residues are part of each CDR3. Fields, in order: D gene, J gene, V gene, clone size, CDR3 protein, CDR3 DNA. D genes are given only for firm matches. Clone size, where shown, is once, few, many, or a class for clones that have expanded.

d_call: TRBD1
j_call: TRBJ2-1
v_call: TRBV7-3
clone_size: .
cdr3_aa: CASSLGTGRNEQFF
cdr3_nt: TGTGCCAGCAGCCTAGGGACAGGGCGAAATGAGCAGTTCTTC

d_call: TRBD1
j_call: TRBJ1-4
v_call: TRBV28
clone_size: .
cdr3_aa: CASSSTGATNEKLFF
cdr3_nt: TGTGCCAGCAGCAGCACAGGGGCAACTAATGAAAAACTGTTTTTT

d_call: TRBD2
j_call: TRBJ2-1
v_call: TRBV28
clone_size: .
cdr3_aa: CASSLGAGGRVEQFF
cdr3_nt: TGTGCCAGCAGTTTAGGAGCGGGGGGGCGTGTTGAGCAGTTCTTC

d_call: TRBD2
j_call: TRBJ2-3
v_call: TRBV24-1
clone_size: .
cdr3_aa: CATSDWTSGRGAFSTDTQYF
cdr3_nt: TGTGCCACCAGTGATTGGACTAGCGGGAGGGGGGCCTTCAGCACAGATACGCAGTATTTT

d_call: .
j_call: TRBJ2-7
v_call: TRBV12-3/TRBV12-4
clone_size: .
cdr3_aa: CASSLDYYEQYF
cdr3_nt: TGTGCCAGCAGTTTAGACTACTACGAGCAGTACTTC

d_call: TRBD1
j_call: TRBJ2-4
v_call: TRBV6-4
clone_size: .
cdr3_aa: CASSDRDRDVKNIQYF
cdr3_nt: TGTGCCAGCAGTGACCGGGACAGGGATGTCAAAAACATTCAGTACTTC

d_call: .
j_call: TRBJ2-3
v_call: TRBV7-2
clone_size: .
cdr3_aa: CASSLRLGTDTQYF
cdr3_nt: TGTGCCAGCAGCTTACGACTGGGCACAGATACGCAGTATTTT

d_call: TRBD1
j_call: TRBJ1-4
v_call: TRBV4-3
clone_size: few
cdr3_aa: CASSQGTGLTNGLEKLFF
cdr3_nt: TGCGCCAGCAGCCAAGGGACAGGCCTGACGAACGGCCTCGAAAAACTGTTTTTT

d_call: .
j_call: TRBJ1-5
v_call: TRBV2
clone_size: once
cdr3_aa: CASSGMAVSNQPQHF
cdr3_nt: TGTGCCAGCAGTGGGATGGCGGTCAGCAATCAGCCCCAGCATTTT

d_call: .
j_call: TRBJ1-1
v_call: TRBV12-3/TRBV12-4
clone_size: .
cdr3_aa: CASNRGWVTEAFF
cdr3_nt: TGTGCCAGCAATCGAGGGTGGGTCACTGAAGCTTTCTTT

d_call: TRBD1
j_call: TRBJ2-5
v_call: TRBV7-9
clone_size: .
cdr3_aa: CASSLYLGQQETQYF
cdr3_nt: TGTGCCAGCAGCTTATATTTGGGACAGCAAGAGACCCAGTACTTC

d_call: .
j_call: TRBJ1-6
v_call: TRBV27
clone_size: .
cdr3_aa: CASSLGAVVNSPLHF
cdr3_nt: TGTGCCAGCAGTTTAGGGGCGGTAGTCAATTCACCCCTCCACTTT

d_call: .
j_call: TRBJ1-5
v_call: TRBV6-5
clone_size: .
cdr3_aa: CASRIQGPSNQPQHF
cdr3_nt: TGTGCCAGCAGAATACAGGGCCCTAGCAATCAGCCCCAGCATTTT

d_call: .
j_call: TRBJ2-7
v_call: TRBV11-2
clone_size: .
cdr3_aa: CASSSTIGENRVYEQYF
cdr3_nt: TGTGCCAGCAGCTCGACGATCGGGGAGAATCGGGTCTACGAGCAGTACTTC

d_call: TRBD2
j_call: TRBJ2-2
v_call: TRBV29-1
clone_size: .
cdr3_aa: CSVVAQRGTGELFF
cdr3_nt: TGCAGCGTTGTTGCACAGCGGGGCACCGGGGAGCTGTTTTTT

d_call: TRBD1
j_call: TRBJ1-5
v_call: TRBV28
clone_size: .
cdr3_aa: CASALQGLLFGLDSQPQHF
cdr3_nt: TGTGCCAGCGCGTTACAGGGGCTTCTGTTTGGGCTGGATAGTCAGCCCCAGCATTTT

d_call: .
j_call: TRBJ1-5
v_call: TRBV7-3
clone_size: .
cdr3_aa: CASSLGAGQPQHF
cdr3_nt: TGTGCCAGCAGCTTAGGGGCGGGACAGCCCCAGCATTTT

d_call: .
j_call: TRBJ2-3
v_call: TRBV2
clone_size: .
cdr3_aa: CASSEALGARTDTQYF
cdr3_nt: TGTGCCAGCAGTGAAGCGTTGGGAGCGCGCACAGATACGCAGTATTTT

d_call: .
j_call: TRBJ2-2
v_call: TRBV4-3
clone_size: .
cdr3_aa: CASSPHRVTGELFF
cdr3_nt: TGCGCCAGCAGCCCGCACAGAGTCACCGGGGAGCTGTTTTTT

d_call: .
j_call: TRBJ2-7
v_call: TRBV3-1/TRBV3-2
clone_size: .
cdr3_aa: CASSQPLQGLLGHALPYEQYF
cdr3_nt: TGTGCCAGCAGCCAACCACTTCAAGGGCTACTAGGGCACGCTTTACCTTACGAGCAGTACTTC

d_call: .
j_call: TRBJ2-5
v_call: TRBV9
clone_size: once
cdr3_aa: CASSVGDGQETQYF
cdr3_nt: TGTGCCAGCAGCGTAGGAGACGGGCAAGAGACCCAGTACTTC

d_call: TRBD1
j_call: TRBJ2-2
v_call: TRBV4-1
clone_size: .
cdr3_aa: CASSQAPGQGAGELFF
cdr3_nt: TGCGCCAGCAGCCAAGCACCGGGACAGGGGGCCGGGGAGCTGTTTTTT

d_call: .
j_call: TRBJ1-1
v_call: TRBV20-1
clone_size: .
cdr3_aa: CSARTSTEAFF
cdr3_nt: TGCAGTGCTAGGACAAGCACTGAAGCTTTCTTT

d_call: TRBD2
j_call: TRBJ2-1
v_call: TRBV11-1
clone_size: .
cdr3_aa: CASSLSEREGDEQFF
cdr3_nt: TGTGCCAGCAGCTTATCCGAGCGGGAGGGCGATGAGCAGTTCTTC

d_call: TRBD1
j_call: TRBJ1-2
v_call: TRBV29-1
clone_size: .
cdr3_aa: CSVDRRDRWYLGYTF
cdr3_nt: TGCAGCGTTGATAGGAGGGACAGGTGGTATTTAGGCTACACCTTC

d_call: TRBD1
j_call: TRBJ2-3
v_call: TRBV25-1
clone_size: once
cdr3_aa: CASSEFGTGSTDTQYF
cdr3_nt: TGTGCCAGCAGTGAATTCGGGACAGGTAGCACAGATACGCAGTATTTT

d_call: .
j_call: TRBJ1-6
v_call: TRBV19
clone_size: .
cdr3_aa: CASSMERPPNSPLHF
cdr3_nt: TGTGCCAGTAGTATGGAGAGACCACCTAATTCACCCCTCCACTTT

d_call: TRBD1
j_call: TRBJ2-1
v_call: TRBV19
clone_size: .
cdr3_aa: CASSTPETGGLNEQFF
cdr3_nt: TGTGCCAGTAGTACTCCGGAGACAGGGGGCCTCAATGAGCAGTTCTTC

d_call: .
j_call: TRBJ2-1
v_call: TRBV6-5
clone_size: .
cdr3_aa: CASSYSWQGYNEQFF
cdr3_nt: TGTGCCAGCAGTTACTCTTGGCAGGGTTACAATGAGCAGTTCTTC

d_call: .
j_call: TRBJ2-3
v_call: TRBV7-2
clone_size: .
cdr3_aa: CASSLGHRGPDTQYF
cdr3_nt: TGTGCCAGCAGCTTAGGACATAGAGGGCCAGATACGCAGTATTTT

d_call: TRBD2
j_call: TRBJ2-1
v_call: TRBV14
clone_size: .
cdr3_aa: CASSQDLGGGRSYNEQFF
cdr3_nt: TGTGCCAGCAGCCAAGATCTGGGCGGCGGGAGATCCTACAATGAGCAGTTCTTC

d_call: .
j_call: TRBJ2-1
v_call: TRBV7-9
clone_size: .
cdr3_aa: CASSLKTSPGPFF
cdr3_nt: TGTGCCAGCAGCTTGAAAACTAGCCCTGGTCCGTTCTTC

d_call: TRBD1
j_call: TRBJ2-7
v_call: TRBV7-2
clone_size: .
cdr3_aa: CASSFSGGPSSYEQYF
cdr3_nt: TGTGCCAGCAGCTTTTCAGGGGGCCCAAGCTCCTACGAGCAGTACTTC

d_call: .
j_call: TRBJ2-3
v_call: TRBV6-6
clone_size: .
cdr3_aa: CASSYSVRESTDTQYF
cdr3_nt: TGTGCCAGCAGTTACTCGGTGAGGGAGAGCACAGATACGCAGTATTTT

d_call: .
j_call: TRBJ1-2
v_call: TRBV7-6
clone_size: .
cdr3_aa: CASSPGGFGYGYTF
cdr3_nt: TGTGCCAGCAGCCCCGGGGGGTTCGGCTATGGCTACACCTTC

d_call: .
j_call: TRBJ1-2
v_call: TRBV6-2/TRBV6-3
clone_size: .
cdr3_aa: CASSLLFRTNYGYTF
cdr3_nt: TGTGCCAGCAGTCTCCTCTTCAGGACTAACTATGGCTACACCTTC

d_call: TRBD1
j_call: TRBJ2-1
v_call: TRBV11-3
clone_size: .
cdr3_aa: CASSRGSGTGVYNEQFF
cdr3_nt: TGTGCCAGCAGCAGGGGGTCCGGGACAGGGGTCTACAATGAGCAGTTCTTC

d_call: TRBD1
j_call: TRBJ1-5
v_call: TRBV15
clone_size: .
cdr3_aa: CATSKERDRFGQPQHF
cdr3_nt: TGTGCCACCAGCAAAGAGAGGGACAGGTTCGGTCAGCCCCAGCATTTT

d_call: TRBD1
j_call: TRBJ2-2
v_call: TRBV12-5
clone_size: few
cdr3_aa: CASGPDRGKLFF
cdr3_nt: TGTGCTAGTGGCCCGGACAGGGGAAAGCTGTTTTTT

d_call: TRBD2
j_call: TRBJ2-3
v_call: TRBV27
clone_size: .
cdr3_aa: CASRKSGTSGRSDTQYF
cdr3_nt: TGTGCCAGCAGAAAAAGCGGGACTAGCGGGAGATCAGATACGCAGTATTTT

d_call: TRBD1
j_call: TRBJ1-1
v_call: TRBV5-4
clone_size: .
cdr3_aa: CASSFNRGQTEAFF
cdr3_nt: TGTGCCAGCAGCTTCAACAGGGGGCAGACTGAAGCTTTCTTT

d_call: .
j_call: TRBJ1-2
v_call: TRBV28
clone_size: .
cdr3_aa: CASSESTTGSYGYTF
cdr3_nt: TGTGCCAGCAGTGAGAGCACGACAGGCTCCTATGGCTACACCTTC

d_call: .
j_call: TRBJ1-1
v_call: TRBV12-3/TRBV12-4
clone_size: .
cdr3_aa: CASRLGNTEAFF
cdr3_nt: TGTGCCAGCCGACTGGGGAACACTGAAGCTTTCTTT